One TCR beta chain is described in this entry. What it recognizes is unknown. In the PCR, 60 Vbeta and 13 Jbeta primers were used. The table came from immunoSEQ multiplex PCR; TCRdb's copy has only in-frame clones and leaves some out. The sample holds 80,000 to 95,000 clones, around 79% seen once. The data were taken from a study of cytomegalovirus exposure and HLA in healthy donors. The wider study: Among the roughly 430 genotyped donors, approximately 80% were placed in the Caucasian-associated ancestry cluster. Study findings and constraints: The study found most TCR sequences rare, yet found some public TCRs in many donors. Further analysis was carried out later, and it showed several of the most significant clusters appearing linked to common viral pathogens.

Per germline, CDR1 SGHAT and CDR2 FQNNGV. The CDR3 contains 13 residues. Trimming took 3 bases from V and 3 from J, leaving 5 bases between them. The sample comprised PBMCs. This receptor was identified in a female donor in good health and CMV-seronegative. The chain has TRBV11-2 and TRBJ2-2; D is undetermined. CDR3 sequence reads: CASSLSDTGELFF. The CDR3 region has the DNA TGTGCCAGCAGCTTGTCTGACACCGGGGAGCTGTTTTTT.